Listed below are T cell receptor beta chains from one sample, sequenced in a study of T-cell reconstitution after alpha-beta-depleted transplantation in children. TCRdb used MiXCR to reprocess the PCR reads, holding one entry per CDR3 protein. The sample lists 200,000 to 250,000 distinct CDR3 sequences; about a tenth were seen once. Sequencing used PBMCs, obtained before TCRalphabeta/CD19-depleted stem cell transplant. All receptors come from a child under two years old with acute myeloid leukemia, due to receive a stem cell transplant. The CDR3 runs from the conserved cysteine through the conserved F or W. A D gene is named only where the DNA matches it firmly. Clone size is not always given. Where it is, it says once, few, many or a class for expanded clones.

D	J	size	V	DNA	CDR3
.	TRBJ1-5	many	TRBV19	TGTGCCAGTAGTAACATACCGAAAGGGGGTCAGCCCCAGCATTTT	CASSNIPKGGQPQHF
TRBD1	TRBJ2-3	many	TRBV29-1	TGCAGCGTTGTTGGGGGCAGGGGGCTGAGTACAGATACGCAGTATTTT	CSVVGGRGLSTDTQYF
TRBD2	TRBJ2-3	.	TRBV12-3/TRBV12-4	TGTGCCAGCAGTACTAGCGGGAGCTCAGATACGCAGTATTTT	CASSTSGSSDTQYF
.	TRBJ2-3	many	TRBV3-1	TGTGCCAGCAGCCAAGTGGGGAGCCGGGACAAGGGGAGGCGCACAGATACGCAGTATTTT	CASSQVGSRDKGRRTDTQYF
.	TRBJ1-1	many	TRBV29-1	TGCAGAGCTGGAAGAATAGGAGTGGGAGCTTTCTTT	CRAGRIGVGAFF
.	TRBJ2-2	many	TRBV5-1	TGCGCCAGCAGCTTGGCTAGGAACACCGGGGAGCTGTTTTTT	CASSLARNTGELFF
.	TRBJ1-2	many	TRBV7-6	TGTGCCAGCAGCTTAGCAGGACAGCATGGCTACACCTTC	CASSLAGQHGYTF
.	TRBJ1-5	many	TRBV19	TGTGCCAGTCGCATCCCAAATCAGCCCCAGCATTTT	CASRIPNQPQHF
TRBD1	TRBJ1-2	many	TRBV28	TGTGCCAGCACCCAGGGGGCTCGTGGCTACACCTTC	CASTQGARGYTF
.	TRBJ1-3	few	TRBV21-1	TGTGCCAGCAGCAAAGGAGCGCCCCGGGACAGGGAAACCCCCATATATTTT	CASSKGAPRDRETPIYF
TRBD1	TRBJ2-3	many	TRBV9	TGTGCCAGCAGCGCCTCCAGACAGGGTGGGACAGATACGCAGTATTTT	CASSASRQGGTDTQYF
TRBD1	TRBJ1-6	many	TRBV28	TGTGCCAGCAGCGGCCTCGGGACAGCTAATTCACCCCTCCACTTT	CASSGLGTANSPLHF
TRBD1	TRBJ2-7	many	TRBV7-9	TGTGCCAGCAGCTCCGTTGACAGGGATCCGTACGAGCAGTACTTC	CASSSVDRDPYEQYF
.	TRBJ1-1	many	TRBV20-1	TGCAGTGCTACCTCTCCAGGGGACACTGAAGCTTTCTTT	CSATSPGDTEAFF
TRBD2	TRBJ2-3	.	TRBV4-3	TGCGCCAGCAGCCAGGGTAGCGGGAGGGCAGATACGCAGTATTTT	CASSQGSGRADTQYF
.	TRBJ2-3	medium-sized	TRBV12-3/TRBV12-4	TGTGCCAGCAGTACTAGCACAGATACGCAGTATTTT	CASSTSTDTQYF
.	TRBJ2-1	many	TRBV20-1	TGCAGTGCTAGAGATTTGGCCAGTTCCTACAATGAGCAGTTCTTC	CSARDLASSYNEQFF
.	TRBJ2-4	many	TRBV4-1	TGCGCCAGCAGCCAGTTGGGGCTAGCCAAAAACATTCAGTACTTC	CASSQLGLAKNIQYF
TRBD2	TRBJ2-7	many	TRBV6-2/TRBV6-3	TGTGCCAGCAGGCTAGCGGGAGAGCCAGGGGTCTACGAGCAGTACTTC	CASRLAGEPGVYEQYF
.	TRBJ2-1	many	TRBV6-6	TGTGCCAGCCGGGACTGGGGTGAGCAGTTCTTC	CASRDWGEQFF
.	TRBJ2-1	many	TRBV14	TGTGCCAGCAGCCAAGACCATGAGCAGTTCTTC	CASSQDHEQFF
.	TRBJ2-1	many	TRBV5-1	TGCGCCAGCGCTGAGTGGGGTACCAATGAGCAGTTCTTC	CASAEWGTNEQFF
.	TRBJ2-3	many	TRBV5-1	TGCGCCAGAGATGACAGAAAGACAGATACGCAGTATTTT	CARDDRKTDTQYF
.	TRBJ2-1	many	TRBV5-1	TGCGCCAGCAGCTTATCGGGGGCAACCTACAATGAGCAGTTCTTC	CASSLSGATYNEQFF
TRBD1	TRBJ1-6	many	TRBV7-9	TGTGCCAGCAGCACGACAGGGGAGAATTCACCCCTCCACTTT	CASSTTGENSPLHF
.	TRBJ1-1	many	TRBV5-1	TGCGCCAGCAGCACTACCGCTGACAGCCACACTGAAGCTTTCTTT	CASSTTADSHTEAFF
TRBD2	TRBJ2-3	many	TRBV12-3/TRBV12-4	TGTGCCAGCAGCACCGGGGTAGCGGGACCCACAGATACGCAGTATTTT	CASSTGVAGPTDTQYF
TRBD1	TRBJ1-5	many	TRBV20-1	TGCAGTGGACAGGGGGACAATCAGCCCCAGCATTTT	CSGQGDNQPQHF
.	TRBJ2-1	many	TRBV27	TGTGCCAGCAGTCACCCCGGGGCTAGGAAGGCTGAGCAGTTCTTC	CASSHPGARKAEQFF
TRBD1	TRBJ2-5	many	TRBV5-1	TGCGCCAGCACCAGGGGGACAGAAGAGACCCAGTACTTC	CASTRGTEETQYF
TRBD1	TRBJ1-5	many	TRBV24-1	TGTGCCACCAGTGATTGGACAGGGCAGCCCCAGCATTTT	CATSDWTGQPQHF
TRBD2	TRBJ2-7	.	TRBV18	TGTGCCAGCTCACCACCGGGACTAGCGGGGCCCTACGAGCAGTACTTC	CASSPPGLAGPYEQYF
.	TRBJ1-1	many	TRBV18	TGTGCCAGCTCACCTGACCAGAACACTGAAGCTTTCTTT	CASSPDQNTEAFF
.	TRBJ1-3	many	TRBV28	TGTGCCAGCAGCCCGCCTGGGAGGGTAAACACCATATATTTT	CASSPPGRVNTIYF
TRBD1	TRBJ1-5	many	TRBV20-1	TGCAGTGCTAGCCCCTACAGGGGAGGGTTGAGCAATCAGCCCCAGCATTTT	CSASPYRGGLSNQPQHF